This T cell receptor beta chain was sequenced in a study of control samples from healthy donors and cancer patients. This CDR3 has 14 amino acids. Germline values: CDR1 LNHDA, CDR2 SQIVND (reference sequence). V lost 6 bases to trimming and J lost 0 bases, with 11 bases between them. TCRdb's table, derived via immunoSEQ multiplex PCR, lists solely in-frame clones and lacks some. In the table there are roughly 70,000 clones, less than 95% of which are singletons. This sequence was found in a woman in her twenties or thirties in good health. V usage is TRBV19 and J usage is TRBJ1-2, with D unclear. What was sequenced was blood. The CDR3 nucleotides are TGTGCCAGTAGACCCCGGACGGCTAACTATGGCTACACCTTC. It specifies CASRPRTANYGYTF.